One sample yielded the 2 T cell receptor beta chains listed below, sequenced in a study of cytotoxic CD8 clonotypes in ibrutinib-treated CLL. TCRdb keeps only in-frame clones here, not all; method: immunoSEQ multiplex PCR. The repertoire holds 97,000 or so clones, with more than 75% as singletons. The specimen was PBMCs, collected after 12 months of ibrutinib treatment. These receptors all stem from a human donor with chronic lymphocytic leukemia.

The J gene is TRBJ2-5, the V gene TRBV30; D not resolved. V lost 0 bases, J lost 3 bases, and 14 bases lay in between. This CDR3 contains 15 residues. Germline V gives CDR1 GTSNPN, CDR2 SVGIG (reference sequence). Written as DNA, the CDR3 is TGTGCCTGGAGTGTACGTACTGGCTCTAAAGAGACCCAGTACTTC. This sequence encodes CAWSVRTGSKETQYF.

As DNA, the CDR3 is TGTGCCAGCAGGGCTACAGGGGCGCTGACCTACGAGCAGTACTTC. This sequence encodes CASRATGALTYEQYF. The chain is built from TRBV6-1 and TRBJ2-7; TRBD1 aligns across 7 bases. This CDR3 spans 15 amino acids. V gave up 6 bases and J gave up 2 bases; unmatched junction bases: 10. Germline V CDR1 and CDR2: MNHNS, SASEGT.